This T cell receptor (beta chain) originates from a study of PD-L1 blockade in urothelial cancer. Study background: Reported median T cell count for blood samples was roughly 150,000.

Concerning this clone: The antigen remains unidentified.

Assay: immunoSEQ multiplex PCR; the TCRdb copy retains only in-frame clones and omits some. The profile covers approximately 88,000 clones, with about four fifths appearing a single time and approximately 2.1% taken by the ten largest. V trimming: 4 bases; J trimming: 12 bases; junction bases outside the gene matches: 6. The CDR3 is 12 amino acids. Looked up from germline, CDR1 is SEHNR and CDR2 is FQNEAQ (reference sequence). Whole-study findings and limits: Better survival was forecast by a pretreatment blood TCR clonality below the median.

The time point denotes: pretreatment peripheral blood. All patients carried locally advanced or metastatic urothelial carcinoma. The number of samples from each patient was between 1 and 8, taken pretreatment and on-treatment. This clonotype originated in a man aged 55 to 70 with urothelial cancer. Sequenced here: PBMCs, sampled around atezolizumab (anti-PD-L1) treatment. This rearrangement joins TRBV7-9 to TRBJ2-1; 7 bases align to TRBD1. As DNA, the CDR3 is TGTGCCAGCAGCTACGGGACAGCCGGGCAGTTCTTC. Residues: CASSYGTAGQFF.